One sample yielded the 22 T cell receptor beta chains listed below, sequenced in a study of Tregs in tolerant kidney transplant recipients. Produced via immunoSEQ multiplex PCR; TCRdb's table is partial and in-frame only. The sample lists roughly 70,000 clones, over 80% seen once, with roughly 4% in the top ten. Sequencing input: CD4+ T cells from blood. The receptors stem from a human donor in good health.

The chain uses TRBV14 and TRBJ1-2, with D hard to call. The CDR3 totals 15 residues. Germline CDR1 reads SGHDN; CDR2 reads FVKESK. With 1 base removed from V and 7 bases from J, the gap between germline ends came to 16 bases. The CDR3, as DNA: TGTGCCAGCAGCCAAGTGGCGGCAGCGGGAGGTGGCTACACCTTC. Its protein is CASSQVAAAGGGYTF.

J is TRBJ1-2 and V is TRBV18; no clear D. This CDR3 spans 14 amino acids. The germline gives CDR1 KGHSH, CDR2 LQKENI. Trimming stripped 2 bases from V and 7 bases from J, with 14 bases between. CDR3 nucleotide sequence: TGTGCCAGCTCACCAAAGGAAAACTATCTTGGCTACACCTTC. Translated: CASSPKENYLGYTF.

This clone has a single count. In DNA form, the CDR3 reads TGTGCCAGCAGCTTGGGTCCTAGCGGGTCTGGGGATACGCAGTATTTT. Encoded protein: CASSLGPSGSGDTQYF. The chain uses TRBV5-4 and TRBJ2-3; 8 bases line up with TRBD2. The J segment lost 6 bases and the V segment lost 0 bases, leaving 9 bases of the junction unmatched. Germline values: CDR1 SGHNT, CDR2 YYREEE (reference sequence). The CDR3 is 16 residues long.

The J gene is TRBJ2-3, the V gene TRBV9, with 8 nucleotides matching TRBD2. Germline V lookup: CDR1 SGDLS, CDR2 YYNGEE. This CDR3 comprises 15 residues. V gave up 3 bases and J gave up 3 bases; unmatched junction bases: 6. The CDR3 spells CASSAAGGRTDTQYF. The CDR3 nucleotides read TGTGCCAGCAGCGCCGCGGGGGGTAGGACAGATACGCAGTATTTT.

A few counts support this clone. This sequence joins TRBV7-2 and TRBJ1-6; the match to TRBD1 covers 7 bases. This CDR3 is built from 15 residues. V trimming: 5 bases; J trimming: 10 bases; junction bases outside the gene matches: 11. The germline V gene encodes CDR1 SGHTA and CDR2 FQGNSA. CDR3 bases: TGTGCCAGCAGCGAACACACAGGGGCCCAGTCACCCCTCCACTTT. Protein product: CASSEHTGAQSPLHF.

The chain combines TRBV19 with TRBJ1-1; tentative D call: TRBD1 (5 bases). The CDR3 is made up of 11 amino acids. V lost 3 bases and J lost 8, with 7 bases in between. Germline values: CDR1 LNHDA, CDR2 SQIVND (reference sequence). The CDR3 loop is CASSMGPEAFF. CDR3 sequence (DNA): TGTGCCAGTAGTATGGGGCCCGAAGCTTTCTTT.

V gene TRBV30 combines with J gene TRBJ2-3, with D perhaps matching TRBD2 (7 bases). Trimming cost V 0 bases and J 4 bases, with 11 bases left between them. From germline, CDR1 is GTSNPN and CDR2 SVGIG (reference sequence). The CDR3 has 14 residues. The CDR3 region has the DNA TGTGCCTGGAGTGTACGGGGGGCATCAGATACGCAGTATTTT. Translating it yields CAWSVRGASDTQYF.

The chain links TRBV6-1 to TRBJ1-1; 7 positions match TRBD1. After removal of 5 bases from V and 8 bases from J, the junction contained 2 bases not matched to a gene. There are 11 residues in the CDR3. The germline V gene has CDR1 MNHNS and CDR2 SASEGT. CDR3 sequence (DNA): TGTGCCAGCAGTAGACAGGGCGAAGCTTTCTTT. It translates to CASSRQGEAFF.

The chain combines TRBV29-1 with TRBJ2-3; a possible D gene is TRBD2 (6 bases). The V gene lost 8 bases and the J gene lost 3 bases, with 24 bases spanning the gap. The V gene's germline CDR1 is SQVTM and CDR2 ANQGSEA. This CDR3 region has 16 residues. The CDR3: CSLYIGGVRTTDTQYF. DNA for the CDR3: TGCAGCCTCTACATCGGGGGAGTTAGGACGACAGATACGCAGTATTTT.

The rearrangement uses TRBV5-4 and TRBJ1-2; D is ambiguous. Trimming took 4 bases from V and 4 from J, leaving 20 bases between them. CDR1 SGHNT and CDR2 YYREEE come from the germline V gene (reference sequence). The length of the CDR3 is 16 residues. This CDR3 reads CASSPTGREGAYGYTF. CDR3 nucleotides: TGTGCCAGCAGCCCCACGGGGAGGGAGGGCGCCTATGGCTACACCTTC.

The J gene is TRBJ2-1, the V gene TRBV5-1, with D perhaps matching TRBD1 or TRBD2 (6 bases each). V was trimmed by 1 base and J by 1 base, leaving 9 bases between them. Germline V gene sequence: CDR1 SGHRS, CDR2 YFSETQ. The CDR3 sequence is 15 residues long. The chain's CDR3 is CASSLPGASYNEQFF. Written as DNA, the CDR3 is TGCGCCAGCAGCTTGCCGGGGGCATCCTACAATGAGCAGTTCTTC.

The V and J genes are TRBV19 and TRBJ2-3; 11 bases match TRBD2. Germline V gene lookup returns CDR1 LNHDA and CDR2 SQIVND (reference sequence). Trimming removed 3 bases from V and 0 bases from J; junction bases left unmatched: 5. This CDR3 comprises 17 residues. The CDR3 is CASSITTSGSSTDTQYF. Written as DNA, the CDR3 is TGTGCCAGTAGTATTACAACTAGCGGGAGTAGCACAGATACGCAGTATTTT.

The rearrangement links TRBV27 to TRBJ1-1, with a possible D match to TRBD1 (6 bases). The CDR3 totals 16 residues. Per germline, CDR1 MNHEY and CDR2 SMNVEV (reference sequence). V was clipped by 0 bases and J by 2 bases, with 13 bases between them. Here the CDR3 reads CASSLSVAQGNTEAFF. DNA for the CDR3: TGTGCCAGCAGTTTATCGGTGGCACAGGGCAACACTGAAGCTTTCTTT.

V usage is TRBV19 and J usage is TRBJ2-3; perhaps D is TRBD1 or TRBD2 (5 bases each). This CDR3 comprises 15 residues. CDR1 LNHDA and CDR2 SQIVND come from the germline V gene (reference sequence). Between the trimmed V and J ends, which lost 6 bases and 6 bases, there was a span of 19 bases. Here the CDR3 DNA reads TGTGCCAGTAGGAAGGGACCCCAATCATCCGATACGCAGTATTTT. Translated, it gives CASRKGPQSSDTQYF.

For the CDR3, the DNA is TGTGCCTGGAGTGTAACGGGGCAGGGGAGGGAAAAACTGTTTTTT. Translated, it gives CAWSVTGQGREKLFF. This chain uses TRBV30 with TRBJ1-4, with D tentatively TRBD1 (6 bases). V dropped 0 bases and J dropped 8 bases, with 16 bases sitting between them. Germline CDR1 is GTSNPN and CDR2 is SVGIG (reference sequence). The CDR3 runs to 15 residues.

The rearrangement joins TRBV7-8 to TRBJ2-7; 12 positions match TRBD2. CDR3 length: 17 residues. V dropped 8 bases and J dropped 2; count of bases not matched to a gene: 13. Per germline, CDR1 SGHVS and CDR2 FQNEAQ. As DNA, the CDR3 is TGTGCCAGCTCCGGGACTAGCGGGTCGGGGGCCCCCTACGAGCAGTACTTC. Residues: CASSGTSGSGAPYEQYF.

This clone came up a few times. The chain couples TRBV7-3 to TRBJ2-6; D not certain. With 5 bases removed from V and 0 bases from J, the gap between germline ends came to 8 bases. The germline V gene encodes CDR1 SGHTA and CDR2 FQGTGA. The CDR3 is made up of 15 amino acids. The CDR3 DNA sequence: TGTGCCAGCAGCCTACAAAGCTCTGGGGCCAACGTCCTGACTTTC. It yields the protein CASSLQSSGANVLTF. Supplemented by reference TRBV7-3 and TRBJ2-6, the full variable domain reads GAGVSQTPSNKVTEKGKYVELRCDPISGHTALYWYRQSLGQGPEFLIYFQGTGAADDSGLPNDRFFAVRPEGSVSTLKIQRTERGDSAVYLCASSLQSSGANVLTFGAGSRLTVL.

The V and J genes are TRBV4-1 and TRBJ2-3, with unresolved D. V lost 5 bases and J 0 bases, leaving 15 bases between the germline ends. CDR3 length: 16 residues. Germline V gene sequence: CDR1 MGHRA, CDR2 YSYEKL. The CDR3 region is CASSSLREASTDTQYF. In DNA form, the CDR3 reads TGCGCCAGCAGCTCCTTAAGGGAAGCTAGCACAGATACGCAGTATTTT.

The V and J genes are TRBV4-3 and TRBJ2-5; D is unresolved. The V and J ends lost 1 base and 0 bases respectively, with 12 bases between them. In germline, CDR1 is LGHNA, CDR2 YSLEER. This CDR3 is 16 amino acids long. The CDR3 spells CASSQGLWQNQETQYF. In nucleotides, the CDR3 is TGCGCCAGCAGCCAAGGGCTGTGGCAGAACCAAGAGACCCAGTACTTC.

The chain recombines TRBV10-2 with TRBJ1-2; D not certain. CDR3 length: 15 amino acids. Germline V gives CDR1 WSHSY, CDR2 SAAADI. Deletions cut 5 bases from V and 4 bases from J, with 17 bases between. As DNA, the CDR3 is TGCGCCAGCAGTCGCGGACCGGGAGAGACCTATGGCTACACCTTC. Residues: CASSRGPGETYGYTF.

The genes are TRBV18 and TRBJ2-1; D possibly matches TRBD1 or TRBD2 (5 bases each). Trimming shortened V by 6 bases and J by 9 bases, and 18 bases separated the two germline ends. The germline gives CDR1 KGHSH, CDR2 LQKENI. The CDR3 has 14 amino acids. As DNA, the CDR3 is TGTGCCAGCTCTCTCCGGGACCCCCAACCTGAGCAGTTCTTC. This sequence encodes CASSLRDPQPEQFF.

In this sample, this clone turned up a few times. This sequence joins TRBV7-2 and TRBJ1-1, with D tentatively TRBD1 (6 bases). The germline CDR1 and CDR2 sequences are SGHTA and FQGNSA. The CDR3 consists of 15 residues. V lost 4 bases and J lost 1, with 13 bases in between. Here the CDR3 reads CASSWGGGRNTEAFF. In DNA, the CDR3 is TGTGCCAGCAGCTGGGGAGGGGGTAGGAACACTGAAGCTTTCTTT.